This paragraph covers one T cell receptor (beta chain) sequence. The data were produced by immunoSEQ multiplex PCR, yet TCRdb's version contains in-frame clones alone and is incomplete. The sample shows more than 550,000 clones, more than 70% of them seen only once. This specimen comes from a study of shared T cell receptors in the human thymus. CDR1 is MRHNA, CDR2 SNTAGT, per germline. The V end was cut by 4 bases, the J end by 3 bases, with 17 bases between. This CDR3 spans 16 amino acids. These same data were also listed under a study on human thymus T cells. That work states: Those donating were healthy Finnish infants in corrective surgery for congenital heart defects. Resections were taken during corrective heart surgery, and the thymus tissue came from these. Seemingly biased V and J gene usage marked thymic and blood repertoires. A high degree of thymic repertoire overlap among unrelated individuals was reported in related research.

The clonotype originates from a boy under three years old with a congenital heart defect. The sample comprised thymocytes. V gene TRBV6-4 combines with J gene TRBJ2-3, with a tentative D call TRBD1 (5 bases). CDR3 coding DNA: TGTGCCAGCAGTGTCTGGGCAGGGCGCCGGACAGATACGCAGTATTTT. This encodes CASSVWAGRRTDTQYF.